This T cell receptor beta chain emerged from a study of cytomegalovirus exposure and HLA in healthy donors. Sequenced by immunoSEQ multiplex PCR; TCRdb stores in-frame clones only, minus some. The data show around 69,000 clones, over 90% seen once. Germline V gene data show CDR1 as GTSNPN and CDR2 as SVGIG (reference sequence). The trim removed 3 bases at V and 6 bases at J, leaving 16 bases unmatched. The CDR3 sequence is 17 residues long. This clonotype was obtained from a woman aged 18-29 years in good health and CMV-seropositive. Source material: PBMCs. J is TRBJ2-1 and V is TRBV30, with TRBD1 matching 8 bases. For the CDR3, the DNA is TGTGCCTGGAGGGTCCCGGGGACAGGAAAGGGGTCCAATGAGCAGTTCTTC. This codes for CAWRVPGTGKGSNEQFF.